This TCR beta chain was profiled in a study of OX40 agonist ivuxolimab in advanced cancers. Study observations and caveats: CD4+ and CD8+ T cells in blood underwent clonal expansion by week 6 at 0.1 to 3.0 mg/kg.

Trimming removed 6 bases from V and 3 bases from J; junction bases left unmatched: 10. The CDR3 runs 16 residues. Germline CDR1 reads SNHLY; CDR2 reads FYNNEI. To note about this clone: Its antigen is unidentified.

Sequenced by immunoSEQ multiplex PCR; TCRdb stores in-frame clones only, minus some. The sample has about 36,000 clones, around 80% seen once. This receptor was taken from an adult with an advanced solid tumor such as melanoma, head and neck, liver or kidney cancer. This chain links TRBV2 with TRBJ1-4, with 7 bases fitting TRBD1. Sequenced material: CD4+ or CD8+ T cells sorted from blood, taken in a trial of the OX40 agonist ivuxolimab. CDR3 amino acids: CASRPRQGKANEKLFF. CDR3 nucleotide sequence: TGTGCCAGCAGGCCTCGACAGGGAAAGGCTAATGAAAAACTGTTTTTT.